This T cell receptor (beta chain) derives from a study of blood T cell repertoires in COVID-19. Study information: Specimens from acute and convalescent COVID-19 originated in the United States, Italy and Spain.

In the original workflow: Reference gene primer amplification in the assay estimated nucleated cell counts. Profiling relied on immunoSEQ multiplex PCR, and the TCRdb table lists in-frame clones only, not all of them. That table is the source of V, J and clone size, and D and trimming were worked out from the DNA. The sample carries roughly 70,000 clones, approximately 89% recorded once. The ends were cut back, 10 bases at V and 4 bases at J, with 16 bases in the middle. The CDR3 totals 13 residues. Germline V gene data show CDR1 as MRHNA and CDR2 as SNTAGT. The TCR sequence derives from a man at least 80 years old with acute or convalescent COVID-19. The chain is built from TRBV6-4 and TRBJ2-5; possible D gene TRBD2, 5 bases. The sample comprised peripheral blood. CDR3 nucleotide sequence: TGTGCCACAGCTAGGGAGAGAGGAGAGACCCAGTACTTC. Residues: CATARERGETQYF.